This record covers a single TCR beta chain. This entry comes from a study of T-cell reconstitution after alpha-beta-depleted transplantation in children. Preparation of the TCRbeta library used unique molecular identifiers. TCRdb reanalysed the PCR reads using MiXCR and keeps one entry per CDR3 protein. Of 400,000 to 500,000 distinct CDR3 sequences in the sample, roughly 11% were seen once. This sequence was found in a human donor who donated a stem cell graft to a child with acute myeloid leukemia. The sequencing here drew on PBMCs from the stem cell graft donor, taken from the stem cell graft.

The CDR3 loop reads CASSRPQKTDTQYF. The CDR3 DNA is TGTGCCAGCAGCCGGCCGCAGAAAACAGATACGCAGTATTTT. This chain links TRBV7-9 with TRBJ2-3, with unresolved D. V shed 5 bases and J shed 3 bases, with 12 bases lying between them. CDR1 SEHNR and CDR2 FQNEAQ come from the germline V gene (reference sequence). The CDR3 spans 14 residues.